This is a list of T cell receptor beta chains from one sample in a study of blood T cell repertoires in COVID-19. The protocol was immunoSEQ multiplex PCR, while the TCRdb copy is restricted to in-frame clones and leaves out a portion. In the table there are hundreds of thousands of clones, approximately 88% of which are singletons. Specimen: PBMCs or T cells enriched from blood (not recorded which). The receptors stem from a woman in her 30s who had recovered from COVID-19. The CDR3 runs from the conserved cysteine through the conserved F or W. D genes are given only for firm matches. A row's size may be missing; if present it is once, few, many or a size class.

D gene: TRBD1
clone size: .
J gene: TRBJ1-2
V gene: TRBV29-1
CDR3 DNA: TGCAGCGTTGGCGGCGCAGGGGGGGGCTACACCTTC
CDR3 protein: CSVGGAGGGYTF

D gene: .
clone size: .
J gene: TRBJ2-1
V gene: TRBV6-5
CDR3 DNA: TGTGCCTCCTTTCGAGGGCGGGAGCAGTTCTTC
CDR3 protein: CASFRGREQFF

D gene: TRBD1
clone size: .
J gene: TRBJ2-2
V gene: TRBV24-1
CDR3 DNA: TGTGCCACCAGTATGGTAGGGACAGGAAGCACCGGGGAGCTGTTTTTT
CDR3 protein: CATSMVGTGSTGELFF

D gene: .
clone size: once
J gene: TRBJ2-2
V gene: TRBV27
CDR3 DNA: TGTGCCAGCAGCCACCTAGCTGGAGTGAACACCGGGGAGCTGTTTTTT
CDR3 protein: CASSHLAGVNTGELFF

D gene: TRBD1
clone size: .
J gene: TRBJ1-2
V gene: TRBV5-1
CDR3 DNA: TGCGCCAGCAGCTCTGAAACAGGGGGACATGGGGGCTACACCTTC
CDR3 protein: CASSSETGGHGGYTF

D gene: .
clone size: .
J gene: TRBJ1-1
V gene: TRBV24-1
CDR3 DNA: TGTGCCACCAGTAGAGGACATGGTGAAGCTTTCTTT
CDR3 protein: CATSRGHGEAFF

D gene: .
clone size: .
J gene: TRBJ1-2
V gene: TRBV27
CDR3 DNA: TGTGCCAGCAGTCCCACAGGGATTTACTATGGCTACACCTTC
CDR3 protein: CASSPTGIYYGYTF

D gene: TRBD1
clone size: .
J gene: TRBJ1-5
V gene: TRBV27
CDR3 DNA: TGTGCCAGCAGTTCCAGGGGGAAACAGCCCCAGCATTTT
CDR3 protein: CASSSRGKQPQHF

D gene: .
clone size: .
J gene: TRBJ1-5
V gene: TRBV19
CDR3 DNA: TGTGCCAGTAGTATAGGAGGCAGGGGCCTTAAGCCCCAGCATTTT
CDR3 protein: CASSIGGRGLKPQHF

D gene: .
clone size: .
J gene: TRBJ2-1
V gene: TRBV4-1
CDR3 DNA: TGCGCCAGCAGCCAAGATCAGAGACAGGCAGAGTTCTTC
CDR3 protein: CASSQDQRQAEFF

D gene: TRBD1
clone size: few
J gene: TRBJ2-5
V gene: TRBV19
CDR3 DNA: TGTGCCAGTAGTGGTCAGGGGGCAGGAGAGACCCAGTACTTC
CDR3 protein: CASSGQGAGETQYF

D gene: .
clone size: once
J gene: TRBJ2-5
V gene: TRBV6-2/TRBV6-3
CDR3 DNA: TGTGCCAGCAGTTCACTACCGCAAAGGGGGACCCAGTACTTC
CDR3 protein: CASSSLPQRGTQYF

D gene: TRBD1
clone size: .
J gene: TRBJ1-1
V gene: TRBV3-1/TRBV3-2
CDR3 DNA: TGTGCCAGCAGCCGAAAACCCAGTCCCGGGACAGTTATGAACACTGAAGCTTTCTTT
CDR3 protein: CASSRKPSPGTVMNTEAFF

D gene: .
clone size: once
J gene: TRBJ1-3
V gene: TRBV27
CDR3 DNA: TGTGCCAGCAGTTTATCCCAGGGGATTGGCTCTGGAAACACCATATATTTT
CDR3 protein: CASSLSQGIGSGNTIYF

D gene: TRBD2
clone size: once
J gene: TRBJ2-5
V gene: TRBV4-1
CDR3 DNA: TGCGCCAGCAGCCAGGGACTAGCGGGAGGGTGGGAGACCCAGTACTTC
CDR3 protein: CASSQGLAGGWETQYF

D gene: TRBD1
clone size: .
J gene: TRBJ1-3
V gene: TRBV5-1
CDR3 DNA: TGCGCCAGCAGCCGGGACAGCAACTCTGGAAACACCATATATTTT
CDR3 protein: CASSRDSNSGNTIYF

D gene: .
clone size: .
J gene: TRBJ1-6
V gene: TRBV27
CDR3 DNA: TGTGCCAGCAGGTTAGGTCGGAACAGGGTGGACTCACCCCTCCACTTT
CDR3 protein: CASRLGRNRVDSPLHF

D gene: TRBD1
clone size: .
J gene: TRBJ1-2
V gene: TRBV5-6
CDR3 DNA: TGTGCCACATCGACAGGGACCCTTAACTATGGCTACACCTTC
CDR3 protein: CATSTGTLNYGYTF

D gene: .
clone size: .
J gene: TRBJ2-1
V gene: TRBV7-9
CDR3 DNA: TGTGCCAGCAGCTTAAAACTCGTGTCCTACAATGAGCAGTTCTTC
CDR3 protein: CASSLKLVSYNEQFF

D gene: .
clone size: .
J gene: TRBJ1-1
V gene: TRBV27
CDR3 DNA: TGTGCCAGCAGACAAAAGTTTACAGGGTTCATGAACACTGAAGCTTTCTTT
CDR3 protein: CASRQKFTGFMNTEAFF

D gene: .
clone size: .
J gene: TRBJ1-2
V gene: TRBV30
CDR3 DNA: TGTGCCGCCGGGACACAGACTAACTATGGCTACACCTTC
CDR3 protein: CAAGTQTNYGYTF

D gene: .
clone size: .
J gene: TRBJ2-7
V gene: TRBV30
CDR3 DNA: TGTGCCTGGAGTGTGAGGACGAGCGGAGACTACGAGCAGTACTTC
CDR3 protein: CAWSVRTSGDYEQYF

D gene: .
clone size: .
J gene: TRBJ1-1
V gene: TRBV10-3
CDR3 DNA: TGTGCCATCAGTGTTTTAGACAGCCGGTTGTCAAACACTGAAGCTTTCTTT
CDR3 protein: CAISVLDSRLSNTEAFF

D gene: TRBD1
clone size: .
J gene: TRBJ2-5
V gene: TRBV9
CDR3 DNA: TGTGCCAGCAGCGTTCAGGGGGCGAAGGAGACCCAGTACTTC
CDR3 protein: CASSVQGAKETQYF

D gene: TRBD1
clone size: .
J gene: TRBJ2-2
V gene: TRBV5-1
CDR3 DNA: TGCGCCAGCAGCTTGGGACAGGGGGACACCGGGGAGCTGTTTTTT
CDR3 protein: CASSLGQGDTGELFF

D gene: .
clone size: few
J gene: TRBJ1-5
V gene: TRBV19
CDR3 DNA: TGTGCCAGTAGTATAGCCCGACAGGTTCGGAATCAGCCCCAGCATTTT
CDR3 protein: CASSIARQVRNQPQHF

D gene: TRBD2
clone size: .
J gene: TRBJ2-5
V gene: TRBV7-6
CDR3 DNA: TGTGCCAGCAGCTTAGTAGCGGGAGTACAAGAGACCCAGTACTTC
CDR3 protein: CASSLVAGVQETQYF